These T cell receptor beta chains were read from a single sample in a study of tumor-infiltrating lymphocytes in primary liver carcinoma. TCRdb ran MiXCR on the multiplex PCR reads and lists one entry per CDR3 protein. The sample has around 78,000 distinct CDR3 sequences, about 64% seen once. Sequenced sample: liver tumor tissue from sampling region 4. Receptors were obtained from a woman in her fifties or sixties with primary liver carcinoma and hepatitis B virus infection. The CDR3 runs from the conserved cysteine through the conserved F or W. The D gene is left open where the match is weak. Part of the rows lack a size; the others show once, few, many or a class for expanded clones.

d_gene	abundance	v_gene	j_gene	CDR3nt	CDR3aa
-	-	TRBV10-3	TRBJ2-2	TGTGCCATCGGTGGGTCAAGGGGCCCCGGGGAGCTGTTTTTT	CAIGGSRGPGELFF
-	-	TRBV5-1	TRBJ2-5	TGCGCCAGCGGCTGGTTAGGACGGAGAGGGGAGACCCAATACTTC	CASGWLGRRGETQYF
-	-	TRBV7-9	TRBJ1-5	TGTGCCAGCAGCTTATCCAACCTCAATCAGCCCCAGCATTTC	CASSLSNLNQPQHF
-	many	TRBV14	TRBJ2-6	TGTGCCAGCAGCCAACGGGAAATCCGACAGGACCTATCTGGGGCCAACGTCCTGACTTTC	CASSQREIRQDLSGANVLTF
TRBD1	many	TRBV5-1	TRBJ2-5	TGCGCCAGCAGCCCTCGGACAGGGGAAGAGACCCAGTACTTC	CASSPRTGEETQYF
-	-	TRBV6-2/TRBV6-3	TRBJ1-1	TGTGCCAGCACTGCGTCGGCGAACACTGAAACTTTCTTT	CASTASANTETFF
-	-	TRBV11-3	TRBJ2-3	TGTGCCAGCAGCTTAGATCGACGTACTACAGATACGCAGCACTTT	CASSLDRRTTDTQHF
-	-	TRBV29-1	TRBJ1-2	TGCAGCGTTCCCCGGGGGACGAGCACTCGCGGCTACACCTTC	CSVPRGTSTRGYTF
-	-	TRBV4-2	TRBJ1-4	TGCGCCAGCAGCCTAGATATTGTATTCGACAAAGGGAATGAAAAACTGTTTTTT	CASSLDIVFDKGNEKLFF
TRBD2	many	TRBV4-1	TRBJ2-3	TGCGCCAGCAGCCGGATCAGCGGGAGTGCAGATACGCAGTATTTT	CASSRISGSADTQYF
-	-	TRBV12-3/TRBV12-4	TRBJ2-7	TGTGCCATCAGCCCCAGGGGCGGGAACTCCTACGAGCAATACTTC	CAISPRGGNSYEQYF
-	-	TRBV4-2	TRBJ2-2	TGTGCCAGCAGCCATGCTGTGGGGACGAGAACCGGGGAGCTGTTTTTC	CASSHAVGTRTGELFF
-	-	TRBV11-3	TRBJ2-1	TGTGCGAGCAGCCCTCTGGGTAGTGGGAACAATGAGAAGTTCTTC	CASSPLGSGNNEKFF
-	many	TRBV6-1	TRBJ2-7	TGTGCCGGCGGCTCGGGAACCTACGAGCAGTACTTC	CAGGSGTYEQYF
-	-	TRBV11-2	TRBJ2-3	TGTGGCGGCAGCTTCCGCCCCACGGGGATTATCACAGATACGCAGTATTTT	CGGSFRPTGIITDTQYF
-	-	TRBV12-3/TRBV12-4	TRBJ2-1	TGTACCAGCAGTTTACGACCCAGGGGTTACTACAATGAGCAGTTCTTC	CTSSLRPRGYYNEQFF
TRBD1	-	TRBV6-5	TRBJ1-5	TGTGCCAGCAGTCATTCCGGAGAGGGGGCTGGGAAGCCCCAGCATTTT	CASSHSGEGAGKPQHF
-	few	TRBV30	TRBJ1-4	TGTGCCTGGAGCTTTAACCGGGCCCCTAATGAAAAACTGTTTTTT	CAWSFNRAPNEKLFF
TRBD2	-	TRBV7-9	TRBJ2-1	TGTCCCAGCAGCTTAGGTGGGTGCGGGAGCTCCTACAATGAGCAGTTCTTC	CPSSLGGCGSSYNEQFF
TRBD2	-	TRBV6-1	TRBJ2-1	TGTGCCACAGTTGGGCTAGCGGTGACCCGGCAGTTCTTC	CATVGLAVTRQFF
-	-	TRBV11-2	TRBJ1-1	TGTGCCAACAGCTCCCGACTGACGCGAGGGGCGAACACCGAAGCTTTCTTT	CANSSRLTRGANTEAFF
-	-	TRBV6-6	TRBJ1-5	TGTCTCAGCAGTTACGGCTCAGGGGTCAGGCAGCCTCAGCATTTT	CLSSYGSGVRQPQHF
-	once	TRBV11-2	TRBJ2-7	TGTGCCAGCAGCTCTAGCAGGAAGTCCTACGAGCAGTACTTC	CASSSSRKSYEQYF
TRBD1	many	TRBV5-4	TRBJ2-1	TGTGCCAGCAGGGACAGGGAAGCCTACAATGAGCAGTTCTTC	CASRDREAYNEQFF
-	once	TRBV12-3/TRBV12-4	TRBJ2-7	TGTGCCAGCAGTTCCGACGGGGGCAGGGCCCGTTACCACGATCAGTACTTC	CASSSDGGRARYHDQYF
TRBD1	-	TRBV10-2	TRBJ1-5	TGCGCCAGCAGACGGACAGGGGCCGATCAGCCCCAGCACTTT	CASRRTGADQPQHF
TRBD2	many	TRBV28	TRBJ2-6	TGTGCCAGCACCCCTGGGGGGGCTGGGGCCAACGTCCTGACTTTC	CASTPGGAGANVLTF
-	-	TRBV7-9	TRBJ1-5	TGTGCCAGCAGCTGGGGACATGATCAGCCCCGGCATTTT	CASSWGHDQPRHF
-	-	TRBV28	TRBJ2-7	TGTGCCAGCTGTTCAACGGCTATCTACGAGCAGTACTTC	CASCSTAIYEQYF
TRBD2	-	TRBV12-3/TRBV12-4	TRBJ2-1	TGTGCCAACAGGAACGAGCGGGAGGTCCCCAATGAGAAGTTCTTC	CANRNEREVPNEKFF
-	-	TRBV29-1	TRBJ1-1	TGCAGCGGCGGAGGTATGAATACTGAACCTTTCTTT	CSGGGMNTEPFF
TRBD1	many	TRBV29-1	TRBJ2-1	TGCAGCGTTGGGGGACAGTCCTCGGATGAGCAGTTCTTC	CSVGGQSSDEQFF
-	-	TRBV29-1	TRBJ2-1	TGCAGCGTTAAGGGTGACAGGAATAATGAGCAGTTCTTC	CSVKGDRNNEQFF
-	-	TRBV11-2	TRBJ1-2	TGTGCCAGCAGCTTAGAGTCTTTTAACTATGGCTACACCTTC	CASSLESFNYGYTF
TRBD2	many	TRBV5-1	TRBJ2-1	TGCGCCAGCAGCATTTCTAGCGGATCCTCCTACAATGAGCAGTTCTTC	CASSISSGSSYNEQFF
-	once	TRBV6-6	TRBJ1-5	TGCGCCAGCAGTTACCCGGCCGGGCGCAATCAGCCCCAGCATTTT	CASSYPAGRNQPQHF
-	-	TRBV6-5	TRBJ1-6	TGTGCCAGCAGTTCCCCCAGGAGTAATTCGCCCCTCCAGTTT	CASSSPRSNSPLQF
-	many	TRBV6-5	TRBJ2-7	TGTGCCAGCAGTCCCCAGGGGGGTGGCTACGAGCAGTACTTC	CASSPQGGGYEQYF
-	-	TRBV29-1	TRBJ2-1	TGCAGCGTTGAAGAAACCCAGGGCAGGATAAATGAACAGTTCTTC	CSVEETQGRINEQFF
-	-	TRBV5-1	TRBJ2-7	TGCGCCAGCAGTTTGGATCTAGAGCAGCACTTC	CASSLDLEQHF
TRBD1	-	TRBV6-2/TRBV6-3	TRBJ1-4	TGTTCCAGCAGCAAAACCGGACAGGAGGCCCCTGAGGAGATTTTT	CSSSKTGQEAPEEIF
-	-	TRBV5-4	TRBJ2-2	TGTGCCAGCAGCTTGTTCGGGCGGAACATCGGGGAGCTGTTTTTT	CASSLFGRNIGELFF
TRBD1	-	TRBV29-1	TRBJ2-5	TGCAACGTTGAAGGGGGGACAGGCGAGCAAGAGACCCAGTACTTC	CNVEGGTGEQETQYF
-	-	TRBV4-1	TRBJ1-1	TGCGCCAGCAGGCATGGCACCGAAGTTTTCTTT	CASRHGTEVFF
TRBD2	many	TRBV6-6	TRBJ2-7	TGTGCCGGCAGTTACCGGGGGGGCGACGAGCAGTACTTC	CAGSYRGGDEQYF
-	-	TRBV11-2	TRBJ2-1	TGTGCCAGCGGCTTAGACCCTGCGGAGACCTACGAGCAGTTCTTC	CASGLDPAETYEQFF
TRBD2	-	TRBV28	TRBJ2-1	TGTGCAAGCCCTCCCCGACCGGGGCTAGCGGGATACAATGGGCAGTTCTTC	CASPPRPGLAGYNGQFF
TRBD1	many	TRBV6-5	TRBJ2-6	TGTGCCAGCAGTTATTCTCTACAGGGGGCCCCCTCTGGGGCCAACGTCCTGACTTTC	CASSYSLQGAPSGANVLTF
-	-	TRBV29-1	TRBJ2-3	TGCAGCGTTGACGGTGGAGGTACAGATACGCACTATTTT	CSVDGGGTDTHYF
TRBD1	few	TRBV28	TRBJ2-7	TGTGCCAGCATTCGACAGGGGGCAAATTACGAGCAGTACTTC	CASIRQGANYEQYF
-	once	TRBV11-2	TRBJ2-2	TGTCCCAGCACCGACGTAGCCGGGGACCCGTTTTTT	CPSTDVAGDPFF
-	few	TRBV18	TRBJ2-1	TGTGCCAGCTCACCAATAGGACAGGGAGGGCAATTGGTTGAGCAGTTCTTC	CASSPIGQGGQLVEQFF
-	-	TRBV6-5	TRBJ2-4	TGTGCCAACAGGAAGGGTCACTATGTAAACATTCAGTACTTC	CANRKGHYVNIQYF
-	once	TRBV6-1	TRBJ2-5	TGTGCCAGCAATTGGGACTCACGAGAGACCCAGTACTTC	CASNWDSRETQYF
-	-	TRBV4-1	TRBJ2-1	TGCGCCAGCAGCCAACGAGTCCCCCCAGCGAGAGGCAGTGAGCAGTTCTTC	CASSQRVPPARGSEQFF
-	few	TRBV6-1	TRBJ1-5	TGTGCCAGCAGTGAGAGCAGGGGTAATCGGCCCCAGCATTTT	CASSESRGNRPQHF
-	many	TRBV6-5	TRBJ1-2	TGTGCCAGCTCCCGACCTGGGGGAGGCTACACCTTC	CASSRPGGGYTF
-	-	TRBV6-5	TRBJ1-2	TGTGCCGTTTCTATTGGGCGACACTATAGCTACACCTTC	CAVSIGRHYSYTF